This T cell receptor (beta chain) was observed in a study of vaccination and CD4 T cells after COVID-19. As for the study in general: The study enrolled six male and four female convalescents, two of whom were Hispanic. Every culture used as a control got a CEFX pool, an HIV-1 Nef pool, or no peptide. General observations from the study: The cohort comprised relatively few convalescent patients, and no early post-infection timepoints were analyzed.

As concerns this clonotype: Its antigen is unidentified.

Specified treatment: approximately 9-day PBMC culture with coronavirus spike peptide pools or control peptides (ViraFEST assay). Pre-COVID-19 pandemic sampling (2011-2018) yielded the unexposed donor's CD4+ T cells. At the Johns Hopkins FTIC core, DNA taken from cultured CD4+ T cells was sequenced by way of the Oncomine TCR Beta short-read assay. The authors extracted genomic DNA from cultured CD4+ T cells. Via MiXCR, TCRdb re-called the PCR reads, giving one row per CDR3 protein. This table has 9,000 to 10,000 distinct CDR3 sequences, roughly a third appearing once. The CDR3 has 17 amino acids. After removal of 2 bases from V and 0 bases from J, the junction contained 8 bases not matched to a gene. Germline V gene lookup returns CDR1 LNHNV and CDR2 YYDKDF (reference sequence).

Sequencing used CD4+ T cells from blood, cultured in vitro. This receptor was obtained from a human donor in good health. The chain combines TRBV15 with TRBJ2-3; 7 bases are shared with TRBD1. CDR3 nucleotides: TGTGCCACCAGCAGAAACCGCGGACAGGTTAGCACAGATACGCAGTATTTT. This codes for CATSRNRGQVSTDTQYF.